This TCR beta chain was recovered during a study of OX40 agonist ivuxolimab in advanced cancers. On the study more broadly: Ivuxolimab, an agonist antibody against OX40 (CD134), was given to patients. All patients had ivuxolimab intravenously every 2 weeks at 0.01 to 10 mg/kg.

Study conclusions and caveats: Averaged across samples, CD8+ T cells carried more expanded clones than CD4+ did.

CDR1 and CDR2 from the germline V gene are MNHEY and SVGAGI. The CDR3 covers 14 residues. Trimming took 7 bases from V and 0 from J, leaving 13 bases between them. This clone appeared once. Antigen: not known. Profiled with immunoSEQ multiplex PCR; TCRdb holds only in-frame clones, not every one. The data contain roughly 69,000 clones, around 87% of them seen just once; the ten biggest clones take up roughly 3.7%. The receptor was derived from an adult with an advanced solid tumor such as melanoma, head and neck, liver or kidney cancer. Sequencing used CD4+ or CD8+ T cells sorted from blood, obtained in a trial of the OX40 agonist ivuxolimab. V is TRBV6-5 and J is TRBJ2-7; TRBD2 is a possible D gene (5 bases). The CDR3 coding sequence is TGTGCCAGCAAGGACGGAGGTTCCTCCTACGAGCAGTACTTC. Translation gives CASKDGGSSYEQYF.